A single sample is the source of the 22 T cell receptor beta chains below, sequenced in a study of long-term antiretroviral therapy in people with HIV. With survey level as its setting, the immunoSEQ assay was v3.0. Assay used: immunoSEQ multiplex PCR; TCRdb lists only in-frame clones, some missing. This sample has about 20,000 clones, with 78% found just once. The sample here was unsorted PBMCs, taken 0.3 years after starting antiretroviral therapy. Every receptor here comes from a woman aged 45-65 years with HIV.

This clone was detected a few times. The chain employs TRBV5-5 and TRBJ1-2, with TRBD1 as a possible D gene (5 bases). The V gene's germline CDR1 is SGHKS and CDR2 YYEKEE (reference sequence). The V end was cut by 4 bases, the J end by 3 bases, with 22 bases between. This CDR3 is built from 17 residues. The DNA for the CDR3 is TGTGCCAGCAGCCGGGCGGTGGGCTCCGGGACTCACTATGGCTACACCTTC. Translating it yields CASSRAVGSGTHYGYTF. Full variable domain (rest looked up from reference TRBV5-5 and TRBJ1-2): DAGVTQSPTHLIKTRGQQVTLRCSPISGHKSVSWYQQVLGQGPQFIFQYYEKEERGRGNFPDRFSARQFPNYSSELNVNALLLGDSALYLCASSRAVGSGTHYGYTFGSGTRLTVV.

The chain is built from TRBV27 and TRBJ1-1; 9 nucleotides line up with TRBD1. The CDR3 length is 14 residues. The trim removed 6 bases at V and 8 bases at J, leaving 10 bases unmatched. Germline V gene data show CDR1 as MNHEY and CDR2 as SMNVEV (reference sequence). The CDR3 region is CASRPDRGGLEAFF. The CDR3 coding sequence is TGTGCCAGCAGGCCGGACAGGGGAGGTTTGGAAGCTTTCTTT.

The chain carries TRBV5-4 and TRBJ1-2; no clear D. The CDR3 contains 15 residues. CDR1 SGHNT and CDR2 YYREEE come from the germline V gene (reference sequence). The V end was cut by 0 bases, the J end by 2 bases, with 11 bases between. CDR3 in amino acids: CASSLGPDPNYGYTF. The CDR3 bases are TGTGCCAGCAGCTTGGGGCCGGACCCCAACTATGGCTACACCTTC.

The chain combines TRBV2 with TRBJ2-5; 8 nucleotides agree with TRBD1. The CDR3 runs 13 residues. V dropped 8 bases and J dropped 3; count of bases not matched to a gene: 5. The germline V gene encodes CDR1 SNHLY and CDR2 FYNNEI. The CDR3 is CASSAGGEETQYF. In nucleotides, the CDR3 is TGTGCCAGCTCCGCAGGGGGCGAAGAGACCCAGTACTTC.

The CDR3 is CASSFGTGVELFF. The CDR3 DNA reads as TGTGCCAGCAGCTTCGGGACAGGGGTAGAACTGTTTTTT. The V gene is TRBV5-4, the J gene TRBJ1-4; 10 bases line up with TRBD1. Germline V gene data show CDR1 as SGHNT and CDR2 as YYREEE (reference sequence). V shed 2 bases and J 12 bases; nucleotides not matched to a gene: 4. This CDR3 comprises 13 residues.

The V and J genes are TRBV10-2 and TRBJ2-7, with 7 bases that match TRBD2. The CDR3 has 13 residues. Looked up from germline, CDR1 is WSHSY and CDR2 is SAAADI. V trimming: 3 bases; J trimming: 4 bases; junction bases outside the gene matches: 3. In DNA form, the CDR3 reads TGCGCCAGCAGTGATGGGGGGGGGTACGAGCAGTACGTC. This translates into CASSDGGGYEQYV.

By share of the sample, this clone is large. This rearrangement joins TRBV7-8 to TRBJ2-3; D is unclear. This CDR3 region has 15 residues. V was trimmed by 5 bases and J by 1 base, leaving 13 bases between them. CDR1 SGHVS and CDR2 FQNEAQ come from the germline V gene. The CDR3 bases are TGTGCCAGCAGCCCTCTAGGTGGAGGCACAGATACGCAGTATTTT. Protein sequence: CASSPLGGGTDTQYF.

V is TRBV7-3 and J is TRBJ2-2, with D possibly matching TRBD1 (6 bases). V lost 4 bases to trimming and J lost 5 bases, with 17 bases between them. The V gene's germline CDR1 is SGHTA and CDR2 FQGTGA. This CDR3 is built from 16 residues. The CDR3 is CASSSHRGGETGELFF. Here the CDR3 DNA reads TGTGCCAGCAGCTCCCATAGAGGGGGAGAAACCGGGGAGCTGTTTTTT.

The rearrangement links TRBV11-2 to TRBJ1-2, with TRBD1 identical over 8 bases. V lost 3 bases and J lost 5; bases outside the gene matches: 2. The CDR3 extends over 13 amino acids. Germline V gives CDR1 SGHAT, CDR2 FQNNGV. The CDR3 DNA reads TGTGCCAGCAGCTTCACAGGGGGATATGGCTACACCTTC. Translating gives CASSFTGGYGYTF.

The V and J genes are TRBV19 and TRBJ2-2; 9 nucleotides agree with TRBD2. The CDR3 is 16 residues long. The V gene end was trimmed by 4 bases and the J gene end by 7 bases; junction bases not matched to a gene: 10. Germline CDR1 and CDR2: LNHDA and SQIVND (reference sequence). CDR3 DNA: TGTGCCAGTAGTACGAGCGGGGGGCAACCTAGCGGGGAGCTGTTTTTT. This gives the protein CASSTSGGQPSGELFF.

J is TRBJ2-2 and V is TRBV19; no reliable D call. CDR3 length equals 14 residues. The ends were cut back, 2 bases at V and 6 bases at J, with 10 bases in the middle. Germline V lookup: CDR1 LNHDA, CDR2 SQIVND (reference sequence). CDR3 nucleotide sequence: TGTGCCAGTAGTATATCTCGTCGTCCCGGGGAGCTGTTTTTT. As protein: CASSISRRPGELFF.

The chain carries TRBV5-3 and TRBJ1-4; 10 bases are shared with TRBD1. TRBV5-3 is placed among ORFs of uncertain function. The CDR3 length is 14 residues. Trimming removed 4 bases from V and 8 bases from J; junction bases left unmatched: 5. The CDR3 DNA sequence: TGTGCCAGAAGCCCGGACAGGGGGGGAGAAAAACTGTTTTTT. This translates into CARSPDRGGEKLFF.

This clone came up a few times. This chain connects TRBV7-9 to TRBJ2-1; the D gene is possibly TRBD2 (5 bases). This CDR3 is 12 amino acids long. V lost 5 bases and J lost 12, with 14 bases in between. The germline V gene has CDR1 SEHNR and CDR2 FQNEAQ (reference sequence). The CDR3 protein is CASSPLQEGQFF. In DNA, the CDR3 is TGTGCCAGCAGCCCGTTGCAAGAGGGGCAGTTCTTC.

The V call is TRBV11-2, the J call TRBJ2-3; D might be TRBD1 (5 bases). The germline gives CDR1 SGHAT, CDR2 FQNNGV. The length of the CDR3 is 13 residues. Trimming pared 5 bases from V and 3 bases from J, leaving 9 bases between. This CDR3 reads CASSLRQTDTQYF. DNA of the CDR3: TGTGCCAGCAGCCTCAGACAGACAGATACGCAGTATTTT.

The chain joins TRBV30 to TRBJ1-2; 9 bases fit TRBD1. With 0 bases clipped from V and 8 bases from J, the junction kept 16 bases outside the gene matches. The length of the CDR3 is 17 residues. Germline CDR1 GTSNPN, CDR2 SVGIG (reference sequence). For the CDR3, the DNA is TGTGCCTGGAGTGTCCACCTCGGACAGGGGAAAATCAACGGCTACACCTTC. Protein: CAWSVHLGQGKINGYTF.

The chain has TRBV30 and TRBJ1-2; D is perhaps TRBD1 (5 bases). Germline V gene sequence: CDR1 GTSNPN, CDR2 SVGIG (reference sequence). Trimming removed 4 bases at V and 4 bases at J, with 19 bases between. The CDR3 sequence is 15 residues long. CDR3 protein: CAWTPGSQASYGYTF. The DNA for the CDR3 is TGTGCCTGGACTCCAGGGAGTCAGGCGTCCTATGGCTACACCTTC.

The chain couples TRBV6-6 to TRBJ1-2, with D unclear. CDR1 and CDR2 (germline): MNHNY, SVGAGI (reference sequence). V shed 8 bases and J shed 3 bases, with 16 bases lying between them. The CDR3 is made up of 14 amino acids. This CDR3 reads CASHNPGRHYGYTF. For the CDR3, the DNA is TGTGCCAGCCACAACCCGGGCCGTCACTATGGCTACACCTTC.

This clone was counted a single time. The rearrangement uses TRBV12-1 and TRBJ1-2. TRBV12-1 is a pseudogene locus. The CDR3 is made up of 13 amino acids. The CDR3, as DNA: TGTGCCAGCAGCTTGTCCGCCGCCGGTGGCTACACCTTC. Amino acids: CASSLSAAGGYTF.

This sequence joins TRBV6-4 and TRBJ2-1, with 7 bases lining up with TRBD1. J was trimmed by 7 bases and V by 5 bases; bases with no gene match: 8. Germline V gives CDR1 MRHNA, CDR2 SNTAGT. The CDR3 has 14 residues. In DNA form, the CDR3 reads TGTGCCAGCAGTTATAGAAGGGGGCAGAATGAGCAGTTCTTC. Translating gives CASSYRRGQNEQFF.

CDR3 in DNA: TGTGCCAGCAGTATTACAGGGACGCCCCTCCACTTT. This translates into CASSITGTPLHF. The V gene is TRBV6-5, the J gene TRBJ1-6, with a weak D call TRBD1 (6 bases). Trimming left V 5 bases short and J 13 bases short, with 12 bases between. Germline V gene lookup returns CDR1 MNHEY and CDR2 SVGAGI. The CDR3 is made up of 12 amino acids.

The V call is TRBV4-1, the J call TRBJ2-2; D call uncertain. CDR1 is MGHRA, CDR2 YSYEKL, per germline. The V and J ends lost 2 bases and 2 bases respectively, with 3 bases between them. The CDR3 consists of 13 residues. CDR3 amino acids: CASSQSNTGELFF. The CDR3 DNA is TGCGCCAGCAGCCAATCTAACACCGGGGAGCTGTTTTTT.

The CDR3: CASSPLGQGNEQFF. CDR3 DNA: TGTGCCAGCAGCCCCCTGGGCCAGGGCAATGAGCAGTTCTTC. The V and J genes are TRBV7-3 and TRBJ2-1, with D possibly being TRBD1 (5 bases). This CDR3 region has 14 residues. V was shortened by 5 bases and J by 6 bases, with 14 bases between the two germline ends. Germline CDR1 SGHTA, CDR2 FQGTGA.